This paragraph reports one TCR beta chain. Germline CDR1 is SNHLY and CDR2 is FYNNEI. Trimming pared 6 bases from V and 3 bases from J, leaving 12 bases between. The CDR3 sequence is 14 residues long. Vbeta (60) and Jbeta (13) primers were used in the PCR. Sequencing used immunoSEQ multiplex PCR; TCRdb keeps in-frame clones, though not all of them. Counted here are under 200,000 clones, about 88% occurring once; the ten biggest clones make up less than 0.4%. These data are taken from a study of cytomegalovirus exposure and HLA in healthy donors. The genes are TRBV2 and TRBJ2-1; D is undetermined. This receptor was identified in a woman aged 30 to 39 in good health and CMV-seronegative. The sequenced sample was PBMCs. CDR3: CASSQNRVYNEQFF. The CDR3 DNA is TGTGCCAGCAGCCAAAATCGGGTCTACAATGAGCAGTTCTTC.